This T cell receptor (beta chain) was documented in a study of shared clonotypes between healthy human individuals. At the level of the study: A donor's plate count was three for CD4 naive and three for CD4 memory; CD8 naive had two and CD8 memory one.

Sorted subsets were amplified in replicate PCRs using around 0.2 ug DNA, tens of thousands of T cell genomes. Generated by immunoSEQ multiplex PCR, the TCRdb table keeps only in-frame clones and is missing some. The sample contains about 1.5 million clones, approximately 98% of which appear only once. V lost 5 bases to trimming and J lost 4 bases, with 21 bases between them. The CDR3 runs 17 residues. Germline loops: CDR1 SGHVS, CDR2 FNYEAQ. Sample: naive CD4+ T cells sorted from blood. The subset was: CD45RA+ positively selected. The source of this sequence is a man aged 25 to 40 in good health. This chain uses TRBV7-6 with TRBJ2-1; TRBD2 might be the D (6 bases). CDR3 sequence reads: CASSLFTPGGSYNEQFF. In nucleotides, the CDR3 is TGTGCCAGCAGCCTATTCACCCCCGGGGGTTCATACAATGAGCAGTTCTTC. Combining the CDR3 with reference TRBV7-6 and TRBJ2-1 gives the whole variable domain GAGVSQSPRYKVTKRGQDVALRCDPISGHVSLYWYRQALGQGPEFLTYFNYEAQQDKSGLPNDRFSAERPEGSISTLTIQRTEQRDSAMYRCASSLFTPGGSYNEQFFGPGTRLTVL.